The 11 T cell receptor beta chains in this list originate from one sample, sequenced in a study of beta chain features in type 1 diabetes. Overall study findings and caveats: People with Type 1 diabetes carried modestly yet significantly shorter TCRB CDR3s in all four CD4+ subsets.

Their target antigens are unknown. What was sequenced were expressed TCRB transcripts, since all of the isolated RNA had been reverse transcribed. Assay used: immunoSEQ multiplex PCR; TCRdb lists only in-frame clones, some missing. The sample comprises 500,000 to 650,000 clones, about an eighth of which are singletons, and approximately 0.11% rests with the top ten. Sequencing was carried out using naive CD4+ T cells from blood. The origin of the receptors is a man in his thirties or forties with type 1 diabetes.

This chain links TRBV29-1 with TRBJ2-1, with TRBD1 matching over 7 bases. Germline CDR1 reads SQVTM; CDR2 reads ANQGSEA. The CDR3 is made up of 19 amino acids. The junction had 17 bases not matched to a gene; V was cut back by 1 base and J by 2 bases. CDR3 protein: CSVEGGTGELSPAYNEQFF. The DNA of the CDR3 is TGCAGCGTTGAAGGGGGAACAGGGGAGCTGTCGCCGGCCTACAATGAGCAGTTCTTC.

The sample holds a few counts of this clone. V and J are TRBV18 and TRBJ2-7; 7 positions agree with TRBD1. This CDR3 contains 16 residues. Trimming at V came to 4 bases and at J to 5 bases, leaving 14 bases not matched to a gene. Germline V CDR1 and CDR2: KGHSH, LQKENI. The CDR3 loop reads CASSQGQSPIGNEQYF. CDR3 in DNA: TGTGCCAGCTCACAGGGACAGTCCCCAATCGGGAACGAGCAGTACTTC.

The chain employs TRBV18 and TRBJ2-3; maybe TRBD2 (6 bases). Per germline, CDR1 KGHSH and CDR2 LQKENI. The CDR3 is made up of 17 amino acids. V was cut by 6 bases and J by 2 bases, with 21 bases left in between. In DNA form, the CDR3 reads TGTGCCAGCTCCCCCAATCGGGCGGGGCCAACCACAGATACGCAGTATTTT. Protein product: CASSPNRAGPTTDTQYF.

Remarks on this clone: The junction and the germline gene differ at one end; a read error may be behind it. V usage is TRBV7-2 and J usage is TRBJ2-3, with TRBD2 matching 7 bases. Germline V gene lookup returns CDR1 SGHTA and CDR2 FQGNSA. There are 16 residues in the CDR3. In DNA, the CDR3 is TGTGCCAGCAGCCAGAGTGTGACTAGCCTCACAAATACGCAGTATTTT. Its protein product is CASSQSVTSLTNTQYF.

This clone was seen a handful of times. V gene TRBV7-2 combines with J gene TRBJ1-4; D is ambiguous. Deletions cut 1 base from V and 8 bases from J, with 14 bases between. There are 15 residues in the CDR3. CDR1 and CDR2 (germline): SGHTA, FQGNSA. CDR3 residues: CASSLGQGMSEKLFF. As DNA, the CDR3 is TGTGCCAGCAGCTTAGGACAAGGAATGAGCGAAAAACTGTTTTTT.

This clone was seen a handful of times. V gene TRBV12-5 combines with J gene TRBJ1-2, with 9 bases aligning to TRBD1. The CDR3 extends over 13 amino acids. Germline values: CDR1 LGHNT, CDR2 FRNRAP. J lost 8 bases, V lost 6 bases, and 7 bases had no gene match. The CDR3: CASGPDRGRGYTF. CDR3 nucleotides: TGTGCTAGTGGCCCGGACAGGGGTCGGGGCTACACCTTC.

This clone was observed a handful of times. The V gene is TRBV7-2, the J gene TRBJ2-5; 9 positions match TRBD2. Per germline, CDR1 SGHTA and CDR2 FQGNSA. Trimming took 5 bases from V and 3 from J; bases not matched to a gene: 10. The CDR3 is 16 residues long. This CDR3 reads CASSPPVRGGKETQYF. CDR3 sequence (DNA): TGTGCCAGCAGCCCCCCTGTGCGGGGGGGAAAAGAGACCCAGTACTTC.

The J gene is TRBJ2-7, the V gene TRBV11-3; no reliable D call. Germline V gene data show CDR1 as SGHNT and CDR2 as YENEEA. Trimming removed 1 base from V and 3 bases from J, with 4 bases in between. The CDR3 runs 12 residues. The CDR3 reads CASSLADYEQYF. CDR3 sequence (DNA): TGTGCCAGCAGCTTAGCTGACTACGAGCAGTACTTC.

CDR3 amino acids: CAWRLAGGQETQYF. The CDR3 nucleotides read TGTGCCTGGAGGCTAGCGGGGGGGCAAGAGACCCAGTACTTC. The V gene is TRBV30, the J gene TRBJ2-5; TRBD2 aligns across 12 bases. The V and J ends lost 3 bases and 2 bases, in that order; junction bases with no gene match: 1. CDR3 length: 14 residues. CDR1 GTSNPN and CDR2 SVGIG come from the germline V gene (reference sequence).

This rearrangement joins TRBV11-2 to TRBJ2-3; the match to TRBD2 covers 8 bases. CDR1 is SGHAT, CDR2 FQNNGV, per germline. CDR3 length: 14 residues. The ends lost 3 bases at V and 8 bases at J; junction bases unmatched: 7. The CDR3 here is CASSFGGGSGTQYF. The CDR3 region has the DNA TGTGCCAGCAGCTTCGGCGGGGGGAGTGGTACGCAGTATTTT.

This clone was detected a few times. Other DNA sequences of this sample code for an identical CDR3. This chain joins TRBV14 and TRBJ1-5; TRBD1 is a possible D gene (5 bases). The CDR3 runs to 13 residues. Germline V CDR1 and CDR2: SGHDN, FVKESK. Trimming cost V 3 bases and J 5 bases, with 8 bases left between them. The CDR3 nucleotides are TGTGCCAGCAGCCAGGGGGGTTATCAGCCCCAGCATTTT. Translation: CASSQGGYQPQHF. Complete variable domain (other parts from reference TRBV14 and TRBJ1-5): EAGVTQFPSHSVIEKGQTVTLRCDPISGHDNLYWYRRVMGKEIKFLLHFVKESKQDESGMPNNRFLAERTGGTYSTLKVQPAELEDSGVYFCASSQGGYQPQHFGDGTRLSIL.